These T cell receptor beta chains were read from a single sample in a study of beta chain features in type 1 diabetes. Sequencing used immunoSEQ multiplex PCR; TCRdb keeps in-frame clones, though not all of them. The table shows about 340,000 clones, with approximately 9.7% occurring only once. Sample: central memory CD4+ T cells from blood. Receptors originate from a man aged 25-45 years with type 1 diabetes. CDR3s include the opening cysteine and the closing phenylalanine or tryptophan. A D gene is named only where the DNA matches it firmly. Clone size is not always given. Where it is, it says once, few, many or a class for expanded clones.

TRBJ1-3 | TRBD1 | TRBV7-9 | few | TGTGCCAGCAGCCCCCTCGGAACGACAGGGAAAAGCAACACCATATATTTT | CASSPLGTTGKSNTIYF
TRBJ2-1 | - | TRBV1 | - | TGCACCAGCAGCCAGTATAATGAGCAGTTCTTC | CTSSQYNEQFF
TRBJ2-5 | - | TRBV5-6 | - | TGTGCCAGCAGCTTGTCGGCAGGGCAAGAGACCCAGTACTTC | CASSLSAGQETQYF
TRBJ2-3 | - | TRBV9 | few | TGTGCCAGCAGCGTAGTGTACAGCGGAAGCACAGATACGCAGTATTTT | CASSVVYSGSTDTQYF
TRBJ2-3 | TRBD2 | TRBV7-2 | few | TGTGCCAGCAGCTTGAGCTCCTCTAGCGGGGGGGGTACGCAGTATTTT | CASSLSSSSGGGTQYF
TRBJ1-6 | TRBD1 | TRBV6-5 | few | TGTGCCAGCAGTTACACGACAGGGTCCGCAAATTCACCCCTCCACTTT | CASSYTTGSANSPLHF
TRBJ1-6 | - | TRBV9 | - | TGTGCCAGCAGCGTGGACGTGAGGAATTCACCCCTCCACTTT | CASSVDVRNSPLHF
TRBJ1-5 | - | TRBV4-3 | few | TGCGCCAGCAGCCAAGATCATCAGGGAGGTCAGCCCCAGCATTTT | CASSQDHQGGQPQHF
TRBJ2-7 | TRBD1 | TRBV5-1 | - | TGCGCCAGCAGCTTACAGGGGTTCCACGAGCAGTACTTC | CASSLQGFHEQYF
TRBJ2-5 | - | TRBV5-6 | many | TGTGCCAGCAGCTTGGAAGAGGACGCGCAGTACTTC | CASSLEEDAQYF
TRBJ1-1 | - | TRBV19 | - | TGTGCCAGTAGTCTCCCGGGGGGGGTATTCTCTGAAGCTTTCTTT | CASSLPGGVFSEAFF
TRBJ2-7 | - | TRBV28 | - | TGTGCCAGCGCCGCTCGGGCCTACGAGCAGTACTTC | CASAARAYEQYF
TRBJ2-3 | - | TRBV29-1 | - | TGCAGCGTGACTGTGACAGCCACAGATACGCAGTATTTT | CSVTVTATDTQYF
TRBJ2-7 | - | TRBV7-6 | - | TGTGCCAGCAGCTTAGGGGGTCGGGAAATCGGTCACGAGCAGTACTTC | CASSLGGREIGHEQYF
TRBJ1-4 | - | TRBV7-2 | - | TGTGCCAGCAGCTTAAACGAAAAACTGTTTTTT | CASSLNEKLFF
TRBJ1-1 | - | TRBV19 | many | TGTGCCAGTAGCTACGGGCACACTGAAGCTTTCTTT | CASSYGHTEAFF
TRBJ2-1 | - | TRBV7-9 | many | TGTGCCAGCAGCTTAGTCTACCATGAGCAGTTCTTC | CASSLVYHEQFF
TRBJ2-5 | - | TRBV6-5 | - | TGTGCCAGCAGTTTAAAGGGGGAGACCCAGTACTTC | CASSLKGETQYF
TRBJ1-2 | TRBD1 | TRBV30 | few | TGTGCCTGGCGACAGGGGGCGAGGGGCTACACCTTC | CAWRQGARGYTF
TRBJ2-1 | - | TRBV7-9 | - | TGTGCCAGCAGCTTGGACGAGGTTTACAATGAGCAGTTCTTC | CASSLDEVYNEQFF
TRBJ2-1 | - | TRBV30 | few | TGTGCCTGGAGTCAACAGTTCCTTTACAATGAGCAGTTCTTC | CAWSQQFLYNEQFF
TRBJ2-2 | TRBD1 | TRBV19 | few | TGTGCCAGTACGAAGACAGGGCTCGTTAACGGGGAGCTGTTTTTT | CASTKTGLVNGELFF
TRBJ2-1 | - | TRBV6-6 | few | TGTGCCAGCAGTACCCCGGGGGTGATCAATGAGCAGTTCTTC | CASSTPGVINEQFF
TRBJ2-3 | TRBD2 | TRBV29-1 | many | TGCAGCGTTGAAGTCGGGGGGACAGATACGCAGTATTTT | CSVEVGGTDTQYF
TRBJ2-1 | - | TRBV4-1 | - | TGCGCCAGCCAGGGAGGTCTCAATGAGCAGTTCTTC | CASQGGLNEQFF
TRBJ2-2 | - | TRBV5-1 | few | TGCGCCAGCAGCTTGTCGGCAGGGTCGCTATCCGGGGAGCTGTTTTTT | CASSLSAGSLSGELFF
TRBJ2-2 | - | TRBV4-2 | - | TGTGCCAGCGGGAGAGAGGTACAGGGCGGGGACACCGGGGAGCTGTTTTTT | CASGREVQGGDTGELFF
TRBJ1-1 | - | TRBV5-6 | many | TGTGCCAGCAGCTTGGCCGGGACTTCTGAAGCTTTCTTT | CASSLAGTSEAFF
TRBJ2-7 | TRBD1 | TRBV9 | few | TGTGCCAGCAGCGCCCAGGACAGGGCATGGTACGAGCAGTACTTC | CASSAQDRAWYEQYF
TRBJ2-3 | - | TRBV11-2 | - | TGTGCCAGCAGCTGGAGACACGCGGATACGCAGTATTTT | CASSWRHADTQYF
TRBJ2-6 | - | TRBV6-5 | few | TGTGCCAGCAGTTATAGCTCTGGGGCCAACGTCCTGACTTTC | CASSYSSGANVLTF
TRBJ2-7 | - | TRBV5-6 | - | TGTGCCAGCAGCTTCAAAAGGACGGAGCAGTACTTC | CASSFKRTEQYF
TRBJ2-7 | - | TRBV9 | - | TGTGCCAGCAGCGTAGAGGGGGGCTACTTCTACGAGCAGTACTTC | CASSVEGGYFYEQYF
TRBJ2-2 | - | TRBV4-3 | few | TGCGCCAGCAGCCAAGAGCTCACAAGGGGTTCCGGGGAGCTGTTTTTT | CASSQELTRGSGELFF
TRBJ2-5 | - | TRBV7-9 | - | TGTGCCAGCAGCCTGACAGAGACCCAGTACTTC | CASSLTETQYF
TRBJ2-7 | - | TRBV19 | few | TGTGCCAGTAGTACCGGACGGTTGACCTACGAGCAGTACTTC | CASSTGRLTYEQYF
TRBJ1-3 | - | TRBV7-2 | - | TGTGCCAGCAGCTTGGCAACAGGGTCGGGTGGTGGAAACACCATATATTTT | CASSLATGSGGGNTIYF
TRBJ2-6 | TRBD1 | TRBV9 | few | TGTGCCAGCAGTGCTAATCGACAGGGTGGCTCTGGGGCCAACGTCCTGACTTTC | CASSANRQGGSGANVLTF
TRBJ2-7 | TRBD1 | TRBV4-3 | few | TGCGCCAGCAGCCAAGATAAGGGGGCCAACCACCCCTACGAGCAGTACTTC | CASSQDKGANHPYEQYF
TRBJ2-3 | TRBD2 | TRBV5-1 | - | TGCGCCAGCAGCTCCGTAGCGGGGGACACAGATACGCAGTATTTT | CASSSVAGDTDTQYF
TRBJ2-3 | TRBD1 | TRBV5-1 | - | TGCGCCAGCAGCCCGGGGGACAGGGAAACAGATACGCAGTATTTT | CASSPGDRETDTQYF
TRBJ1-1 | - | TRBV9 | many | TGTGCCAGCAGCGAGGGCGCAGGCGGAACTGAAGCTTTCTTT | CASSEGAGGTEAFF
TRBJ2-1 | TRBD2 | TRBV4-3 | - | TGCGCCAGCAGCCCCGGACTAGTGTTCAATGAGCAGTTCTTC | CASSPGLVFNEQFF
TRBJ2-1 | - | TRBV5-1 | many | TGCGCCAGCAGCTTGGCCGTGGCGGGGACCACCGCTGAGCAGTTCTTC | CASSLAVAGTTAEQFF
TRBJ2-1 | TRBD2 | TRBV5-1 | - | TGCGCCAGCAGCTACTCCGGGACTAACAATGAGCAGTTCTTC | CASSYSGTNNEQFF